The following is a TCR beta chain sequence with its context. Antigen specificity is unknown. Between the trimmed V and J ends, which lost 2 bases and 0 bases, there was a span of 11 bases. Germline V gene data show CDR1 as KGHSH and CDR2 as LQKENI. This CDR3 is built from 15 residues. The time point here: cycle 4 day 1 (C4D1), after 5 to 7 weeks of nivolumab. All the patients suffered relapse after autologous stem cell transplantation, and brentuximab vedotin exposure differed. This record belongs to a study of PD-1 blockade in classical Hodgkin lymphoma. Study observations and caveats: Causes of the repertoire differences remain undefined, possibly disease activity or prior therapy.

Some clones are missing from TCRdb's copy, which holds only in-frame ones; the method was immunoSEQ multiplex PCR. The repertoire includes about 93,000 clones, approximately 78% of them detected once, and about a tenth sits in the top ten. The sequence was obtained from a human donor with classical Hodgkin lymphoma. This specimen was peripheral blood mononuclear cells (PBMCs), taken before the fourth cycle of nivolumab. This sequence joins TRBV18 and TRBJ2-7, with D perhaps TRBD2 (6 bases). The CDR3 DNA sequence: TGTGCCAGCTCACCAGGCCTAGCGTACTCCTACGAGCAGTACTTC. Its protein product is CASSPGLAYSYEQYF. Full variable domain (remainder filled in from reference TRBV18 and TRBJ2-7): NAGVMQNPRHLVRRRGQEARLRCSPMKGHSHVYWYRQLPEEGLKFMVYLQKENIIDESGMPKERFSAEFPKEGPSILRIQQVVRGDSAAYFCASSPGLAYSYEQYFGPGTRLTVT.